These T cell receptor beta chains were read from a single sample in a study of blood T cell repertoires in COVID-19. Some clones are missing from TCRdb's copy, which holds only in-frame ones; the method was immunoSEQ multiplex PCR. The table lists 150,000 to 200,000 clones, approximately 86% of them singletons. The sample comprised peripheral blood. These receptors came from a man between 65 and 85 years old with active or convalescent COVID-19. CDR3s leave out the opening cysteine and the closing phenylalanine or tryptophan.

v_gene: TRBV27
j_gene: TRBJ2-1
len: 17
CDR3aa: ASSLSRPPRGAPYNEQF

v_gene: TRBV7-2
j_gene: TRBJ2-3
len: 12
CDR3aa: ASSLRMEGDTQY

v_gene: TRBV2
j_gene: TRBJ2-3
len: 13
CDR3aa: ASRETGRSTDTQY

v_gene: TRBV30
j_gene: TRBJ1-3
len: 11
CDR3aa: AWSRDTRDTIY

v_gene: TRBV9
j_gene: TRBJ2-3
len: 12
CDR3aa: ASSTRTSGGAQY

v_gene: TRBV7-9
j_gene: TRBJ2-2
len: 12
CDR3aa: ASSLQGFTGELF

v_gene: TRBV6-2/TRBV6-3
j_gene: TRBJ2-1
len: 15
CDR3aa: ASSYSPVSGLYNEQF

v_gene: TRBV25-1
j_gene: TRBJ1-6
len: 14
CDR3aa: ASSEFIQGYNSPLH

v_gene: TRBV12-3/TRBV12-4
j_gene: TRBJ2-3
len: 11
CDR3aa: ASPEPSTDTQY

v_gene: TRBV19
j_gene: TRBJ1-6
len: 12
CDR3aa: ASSIRQGPSPLH

v_gene: TRBV11-2
j_gene: TRBJ1-5
len: 14
CDR3aa: ASSLAAGHSNQPQH

v_gene: TRBV24-1
j_gene: TRBJ1-4
len: 13
CDR3aa: ATSDRTGPNEKLF

v_gene: TRBV5-4
j_gene: TRBJ2-1
len: 12
CDR3aa: ASSSPHSVNEQF

v_gene: TRBV28
j_gene: TRBJ2-7
len: 13
CDR3aa: ASSLGGLGSYEQY

v_gene: TRBV27
j_gene: TRBJ1-6
len: 12
CDR3aa: ASKPGHYNSPLH

v_gene: TRBV5-4
j_gene: TRBJ1-4
len: 14
CDR3aa: ASSAPRGSGNEKLF

v_gene: TRBV18
j_gene: TRBJ1-1
len: 14
CDR3aa: ASSPPGQLYGTEAF

v_gene: TRBV18
j_gene: TRBJ2-7
len: 14
CDR3aa: ASSRMTGTGIYEQY

v_gene: TRBV5-6
j_gene: TRBJ2-7
len: 14
CDR3aa: ASSPRRASGGYEQY

v_gene: TRBV2
j_gene: TRBJ2-5
len: 13
CDR3aa: ASSVDGRAEETQY

v_gene: TRBV28
j_gene: TRBJ2-6
len: 13
CDR3aa: AAGARRAGANVLT

v_gene: TRBV24-1
j_gene: TRBJ2-5
len: 14
CDR3aa: ATSPGGQGLLETQY